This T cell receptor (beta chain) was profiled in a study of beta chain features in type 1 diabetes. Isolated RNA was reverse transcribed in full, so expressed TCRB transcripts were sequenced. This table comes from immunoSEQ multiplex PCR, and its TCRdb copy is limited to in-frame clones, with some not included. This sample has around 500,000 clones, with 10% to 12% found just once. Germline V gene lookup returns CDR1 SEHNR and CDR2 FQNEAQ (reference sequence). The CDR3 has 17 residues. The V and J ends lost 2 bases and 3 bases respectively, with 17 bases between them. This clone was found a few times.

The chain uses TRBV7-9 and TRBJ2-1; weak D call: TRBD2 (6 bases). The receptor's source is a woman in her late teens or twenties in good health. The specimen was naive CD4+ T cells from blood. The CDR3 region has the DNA TGTGCCAGCAGCTTAAGTATGGGACTCACACTCTACAATGAGCAGTTCTTC. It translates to CASSLSMGLTLYNEQFF.